A single sample is the source of the 23 T cell receptor beta chains below, sequenced in a study of blood T cells in healthy people across ages. Together with a sample-barcoded 5' primer, a J-beta primer mix was included in a second PCR lasting about 7 to 11 cycles. TCRdb re-derived calls from the 5' RACE reads in MiXCR, one entry per CDR3 protein. The table includes about 900,000 distinct CDR3 sequences, about 62% detected once. Sample: blood. Receptor source: a young man in good health.

This clonotype has only a few counts. The chain recombines TRBV6-6 with TRBJ2-1; the match to TRBD2 covers 12 bases. Germline-derived CDR1 and CDR2 are MNHNY and SVGAGI (reference sequence). The trim removed 4 bases at V and 10 bases at J, leaving 5 bases unmatched. The CDR3 is 14 residues long. CDR3 sequence (DNA): TGTGCCAGCAGTTCTAGCGGGGGGGCGGGGGAGCAGTTCTTC. This gives the protein CASSSSGGAGEQFF.

The rearrangement links TRBV29-1 to TRBJ2-3; possibly TRBD2 for D (5 bases). Trimming pared 4 bases from V and 0 bases from J, leaving 14 bases between. This CDR3 contains 15 residues. CDR1 is SQVTM and CDR2 is ANQGSEA in the germline V gene. The CDR3 bases are TGCAGCGTTGCCCCCACGGGGTCTAGCACAGATACGCAGTATTTT. As protein: CSVAPTGSSTDTQYF.

J is TRBJ2-5 and V is TRBV6-6; a weak D match, TRBD1 (6 bases). Germline loops: CDR1 MNHNY, CDR2 SVGAGI (reference sequence). The CDR3 covers 16 residues. V lost 6 bases, J lost 5 bases, and 22 bases lay in between. This chain's CDR3 is CASRSGMGAIGETQYF. CDR3 bases: TGTGCCAGCAGGTCTGGAATGGGGGCTATAGGGGAGACCCAGTACTTC.

This clonotype was seen ten or more times. J is TRBJ1-6 and V is TRBV12-3 or TRBV12-4; 8 nucleotides line up with TRBD1. Trimming at V came to 5 bases and at J to 8 bases, leaving 5 bases not matched to a gene. The CDR3 loop spans 14 amino acids. The CDR3 DNA sequence: TGTGCCAGCAGTCCGGGACAGGTTGATTCACCCCTCCACTTT. Encoded protein: CASSPGQVDSPLHF.

The chain uses TRBV28 and TRBJ1-5; D not resolved. The V gene lost 6 bases and the J gene lost 11 bases, with 14 bases spanning the gap. CDR3 length: 12 amino acids. Germline CDR1 reads MDHEN; CDR2 reads SYDVKM. CDR3 sequence: CASSPWIHSQHF. The CDR3 DNA reads TGTGCCAGCAGCCCATGGATCCACTCCCAGCATTTT.

The rearrangement links TRBV7-9 to TRBJ1-2; a weak D match, TRBD1 (5 bases). Trimming stripped 10 bases from V and 4 bases from J, with 10 bases between. Germline CDR1 reads SEHNR; CDR2 reads FQNEAQ (reference sequence). CDR3 length equals 11 residues. This chain's CDR3 is CAIQGSYGYTF. The DNA for the CDR3 is TGTGCCATTCAGGGTAGCTATGGCTACACCTTC.

This chain joins TRBV20-1 and TRBJ1-5; D call uncertain. CDR1 and CDR2 from the germline V gene are DFQATT and SNEGSKA (reference sequence). The CDR3 contains 14 residues. V lost 5 bases and J 3 bases, leaving 14 bases between the germline ends. In nucleotides, the CDR3 is TGCAGTGCTGGCACCGGGATGGCCAATCAGCCCCAGCATTTT. Amino acids: CSAGTGMANQPQHF.

The chain recombines TRBV29-1 with TRBJ2-1; D call uncertain. Germline-derived CDR1 and CDR2 are SQVTM and ANQGSEA. The V end was cut by 7 bases, the J end by 4 bases, with 8 bases between. The length of the CDR3 is 11 residues. The CDR3 region has the DNA TGCAGCGGTGACATTTACAATGAGCAGTTCTTC. Protein product: CSGDIYNEQFF.

A remark on this clonotype: A junction boundary mismatches the germline segment, possibly from a read error. The chain carries TRBV29-1 and TRBJ1-6; D possibly corresponds to TRBD1 (6 bases). The CDR3 runs to 13 residues. The germline V gene encodes CDR1 SQVTM and CDR2 ANQGSEA. The CDR3 here is CSAKGGDHSPLHF. The CDR3 DNA follows: TGCAGCGCAAAGGGGGGGGACCATTCACCTCTCCACTTT.

This clonotype has just a few counts. The junction departs from germline at one end; a sequencing error may be responsible. The V and J genes are TRBV6-5 and TRBJ2-5, with D maybe TRBD2 (6 bases). The better agreement between TRBJ2-7 and the DNA end casts doubt on the J call. Germline CDR1 reads MNHEY; CDR2 reads SVGAGI. The CDR3 loop spans 14 amino acids. CDR3 region: CASSLRRDSFEQYF. The CDR3 DNA follows: TGTGCCAGCTCCTTACGCCGGGACTCCTTCGAGCAGTACTTC.

The J gene is TRBJ2-1, the V gene TRBV12-3 or TRBV12-4; a weak D match, TRBD2 (6 bases). This CDR3 has 14 amino acids. Trimming took 6 bases from V and 8 from J, leaving 17 bases between them. The CDR3 loop reads CASRPGLAPHEQFF. In DNA form, the CDR3 reads TGTGCCAGCAGACCGGGACTCGCCCCCCATGAGCAGTTCTTC.

This clonotype has more than one count but fewer than ten. V usage is TRBV27 and J usage is TRBJ2-4; the D is unclear. The CDR3 runs to 13 residues. V lost 4 bases and J lost 8, with 12 bases in between. Germline-derived CDR1 and CDR2 are MNHEY and SMNVEV (reference sequence). The CDR3: CASSSPAEDIQYF. DNA for the CDR3: TGTGCCAGCAGTTCGCCGGCTGAGGACATTCAGTACTTC.

The chain recombines TRBV20-1 with TRBJ2-5; 8 nucleotides match TRBD1. Germline CDR1 DFQATT, CDR2 SNEGSKA (reference sequence). The CDR3 covers 14 residues. V was pared by 5 bases and J by 4 bases, with 9 bases of the junction left unmatched. CDR3 in DNA: TGCAGTGCTTCCTTGACAGGGGAAAGAGAGACCCAGTACTTC. Translated, it gives CSASLTGERETQYF.

The rearrangement joins TRBV7-9 to TRBJ2-4; 7 bases agree with TRBD1. The J call may be faulty, since TRBJ2-7 better matches the DNA end. CDR3 length: 15 residues. Germline V gene lookup returns CDR1 SEHNR and CDR2 FQNEAQ (reference sequence). The CDR3 protein is CASSHGDRQTYEQYF. CDR3 nucleotides: TGTGCCAGCAGCCACGGGGACAGACAAACCTACGAGCAGTACTTC.

This clonotype turned up a few times. The rearrangement links TRBV30 to TRBJ2-7; 8 bases match TRBD1. This CDR3 spans 13 amino acids. After removal of 4 bases from V and 3 bases from J, the junction contained 5 bases not matched to a gene. CDR1 is GTSNPN and CDR2 is SVGIG in the germline V gene (reference sequence). The CDR3 coding sequence is TGTGCCTGGACCAGGGGGCAGGACTACGAGCAGTACTTC. Its translation is CAWTRGQDYEQYF. The complete variable domain, with remaining parts taken from reference TRBV30 and TRBJ2-7, reads SQTIHQWPATLVQPVGSPLSLECTVEGTSNPNLYWYRQAAGRGLQLLFYSVGIGQISSEVPQNLSASRPQDRQFILSSKKLLLSDSGFYLCAWTRGQDYEQYFGPGTRLTVT.

The V gene is TRBV2, the J gene TRBJ2-3; D is unresolved. The length of the CDR3 is 13 residues. V lost 1 base and J 7 bases, leaving 9 bases between the germline ends. The V gene's germline CDR1 is SNHLY and CDR2 FYNNEI. The CDR3, as DNA: TGTGCCAGCAGTGAAGGAGAGAAGAATACGCAGTATTTT. Amino acid sequence: CASSEGEKNTQYF.

This clonotype was counted many times. The genes are TRBV28 and TRBJ1-6; D unclear. V was pared by 5 bases and J by 6 bases, with 14 bases between. The CDR3 is 15 amino acids. Germline CDR1 is MDHEN and CDR2 is SYDVKM. This CDR3 is CASSTPPDPNSPLHF. The DNA of the CDR3 is TGTGCCAGCAGTACCCCGCCGGACCCTAATTCACCCCTCCACTTT.

This chain connects TRBV20-1 to TRBJ1-4; 11 bases map to TRBD1. Trimming cost V 3 bases and J 2 bases; bases outside gene matches: 5. The CDR3 spans 16 residues. CDR1 and CDR2 from the germline V gene are DFQATT and SNEGSKA (reference sequence). CDR3 bases: TGCAGTGCTAGCCCCGGACAGGGGGCGACTAATGAAAAACTGTTTTTT. This sequence encodes CSASPGQGATNEKLFF.

In this sample, this clonotype turned up a few times. A junction boundary mismatches the germline segment, possibly from a read error. V and J are TRBV12-3 or TRBV12-4 and TRBJ2-3; TRBD2 matches 10 bases. CDR3 size: 14 residues. In DNA form, the CDR3 reads TGTGCCAGCAGTATAGCGGGGGGAACAGATACGCAGTATTTT. It is translated as CASSIAGGTDTQYF.

The chain joins TRBV7-6 to TRBJ2-1; 10 bases match TRBD2. Germline loops: CDR1 SGHVS, CDR2 FNYEAQ. The CDR3 contains 16 residues. Losses at the gene ends were 1 base for V and 6 bases for J; bases not matched to a gene: 6. The CDR3 bases are TGTGCCAGCAGCTTAGTTATTAGCGGGGGGTTCAATGAGCAGTTCTTC. Its protein product is CASSLVISGGFNEQFF.

The rearrangement links TRBV20-1 to TRBJ1-4; D possibly corresponds to TRBD1 (5 bases). V gave up 5 bases and J gave up 8 bases, with 27 bases separating them. The CDR3 has 17 residues. Per the germline V gene, CDR1 is DFQATT and CDR2 is SNEGSKA (reference sequence). The CDR3 nucleotides are TGCAGTGCTCCTCCCCTGGGGGGGGTCGAATTCAGGGAAAAACTGTTTTTT. Translated: CSAPPLGGVEFREKLFF.

The chain carries TRBV4-2 and TRBJ1-1, with D possibly matching TRBD1 (5 bases). The CDR3 has 15 amino acids. Trimming cost V 4 bases and J 1 base, with 13 bases left between them. Germline values: CDR1 LGHNA, CDR2 YNFKEQ. CDR3 residues: CASSPSPQGNTEAFF. The CDR3 DNA reads TGTGCCAGCAGCCCCTCCCCCCAGGGGAACACTGAAGCTTTCTTT.

This clonotype was detected ten times or more. The gene calls are TRBV21-1 and TRBJ2-7; the listed D gene, TRBD2, was not tested against the DNA. TRBV21-1 is designated a pseudogene. This CDR3 is built from 15 residues. The CDR3 is CASTLRATGAYEQYF. DNA of the CDR3: TGTGCCAGCACGTTACGGGCTACCGGGGCCTACGAGCAGTACTTC.